One and the same sample provided the 14 T cell receptor beta chains below, sequenced in a study of T cells in Graves' hyperthyroidism and ophthalmopathy. RNA transcripts yielded amplified TCR beta CDR3 regions. HTBI primers were employed in a first-round RT-PCR of the TCR CDR3. TCRdb reanalysed the multiplex PCR reads using MiXCR and keeps one entry per CDR3 protein. This sample has some 600,000 distinct CDR3 sequences, with over 11% found just once. Sequencing was done on a sample of blood. The receptors originated from a young woman with Graves' hyperthyroidism that later progressed to Graves' ophthalmopathy.

This clonotype was picked up many times. The chain couples TRBV12-3 or TRBV12-4 to TRBJ1-2; possibly TRBD1 for D (6 bases). V lost 6 bases and J lost 5, with 16 bases in between. This CDR3 region has 14 residues. The CDR3, as DNA: TGTGCCAGCAGCATACAGGGAATTAAATATGGCTACACCTTC. Amino acids: CASSIQGIKYGYTF.

This clonotype was seen only a few times. This is likely a read error, given that the CDR3 carries no conserved phenylalanine or tryptophan at its end. The chain carries TRBV6-1 and TRBJ2-7; no firm D call. Trimming removed 9 bases from V and 0 bases from J, with 12 bases in between. CDR1 and CDR2 from the germline V gene are MNHNS and SASEGT. CDR3 length equals 13 residues. The CDR3 DNA sequence: TGTGCCAGTGCCTACTCGGCCTCCTACGAGCAGTACCTC. As protein: CASAYSASYEQYL.

This chain links TRBV10-3 with TRBJ2-7; 9 bases are a match to TRBD1. V shed 6 bases, J shed 4 bases, and the junction held 7 bases outside the gene matches. The germline gives CDR1 ENHRY, CDR2 SYGVKD. The CDR3 contains 14 residues. CDR3 amino acids: CAISPPGQGYEQYF. Here the CDR3 DNA reads TGTGCCATCAGCCCCCCGGGACAGGGTTACGAGCAGTACTTC.

The sample holds a few counts of this clonotype. V gene TRBV28 combines with J gene TRBJ2-7; tentative D call: TRBD2 (6 bases). The CDR3 is 17 residues long. In germline, CDR1 is MDHEN, CDR2 SYDVKM. Trimming pared 5 bases from V and 4 bases from J, leaving 24 bases between. In DNA, the CDR3 is TGTGCCAGCAGTCCACTGGATGTTAGCGGTCGCTCGTACGAGCAGTACTTC. It encodes CASSPLDVSGRSYEQYF.

This clonotype was counted at least ten times. The chain joins TRBV19 to TRBJ1-4; 8 bases are shared with TRBD1. The length of the CDR3 is 15 residues. CDR1 LNHDA and CDR2 SQIVND come from the germline V gene (reference sequence). The V gene end was trimmed by 5 bases and the J gene end by 3 bases; junction bases not matched to a gene: 5. The DNA of the CDR3 is TGTGCCAGTAGTTCCGGACAGGGACCTAATGAAAAACTGTTTTTT. Translated: CASSSGQGPNEKLFF.

A word on this clonotype: This may be a read error: a much more frequent sequence differs by one nucleotide. V gene TRBV20-1 combines with J gene TRBJ2-1; D is uncertain. V was clipped by 3 bases and J by 1 base, with 4 bases between them. CDR1 is DFQATT and CDR2 is SNEGSKA in the germline V gene (reference sequence). CDR3 length: 12 amino acids. The CDR3 DNA reads TGCAGTGCTAGGTTGTCCTACAATGAGCAGTTCTTC. This translates into CSARLSYNEQFF.

This clonotype was observed at least ten times. The V gene is TRBV18, the J gene TRBJ2-3; tentatively, D is TRBD2 (6 bases). V lost 3 bases, J lost 0 bases, and 10 bases lay in between. The germline V gene encodes CDR1 KGHSH and CDR2 LQKENI. The CDR3 contains 15 residues. CDR3 amino acids: CASSPGLISTDTQYF. CDR3 DNA: TGTGCCAGCTCACCGGGACTCATTAGCACAGATACGCAGTATTTT.

This clonotype was counted ten times or more. Written as DNA, the CDR3 is TGTGCCAGCAGCCCCCGGAGAGTAGTATCAAATGAGCAGTTCTTC. Translation gives CASSPRRVVSNEQFF. This chain uses TRBV7-8 with TRBJ2-1; no definite D call. The ends were cut back, 5 bases at V and 7 bases at J, with 18 bases in the middle. CDR3 length: 15 amino acids. Germline assignment: CDR1 SGHVS and CDR2 FQNEAQ. Looking up the rest from reference TRBV7-8 and TRBJ2-1 gives the full variable domain: GAGVSQSPRYKVAKRGQDVALRCDPISGHVSLFWYQQALGQGPEFLTYFQNEAQLDKSGLPSDRFFAERPEGSVSTLKIQRTQQEDSAVYLCASSPRRVVSNEQFFGPGTRLTVL.

This clonotype was counted ten times or more. V and J are TRBV5-1 and TRBJ2-7, with D unresolved. V gave up 4 bases and J gave up 3 bases, with 17 bases separating them. The germline V gene encodes CDR1 SGHRS and CDR2 YFSETQ. The CDR3 runs to 15 residues. CDR3 in DNA: TGCGCCAGCAGCCTCCCCCGGTCGATGGGCTACGAGCAGTACTTC. Protein: CASSLPRSMGYEQYF.

This clonotype showed up just a few times. The chain links TRBV6-1 to TRBJ1-1, with D unclear. The CDR3 consists of 14 residues. Per the germline V gene, CDR1 is MNHNS and CDR2 is SASEGT. Trimming shortened V by 5 bases and J by 9 bases, and 19 bases separated the two germline ends. In DNA, the CDR3 is TGTGCCAGCAGTTACTCCCGGGAAAAGCATCAAGCTTTCTTT. Its translation is CASSYSREKHQAFF.

This clonotype was observed at least ten times. The chain recombines TRBV4-1 with TRBJ2-1; 8 bases are a match to TRBD2. Germline V gene lookup returns CDR1 MGHRA and CDR2 YSYEKL. The CDR3 consists of 17 residues. The V gene end was trimmed by 4 bases and the J gene end by 2 bases; junction bases not matched to a gene: 10. Here the CDR3 DNA reads TGCGCCAGCAGCCGCGGGACACTAGCGGATCCCTACAATGAGCAGTTCTTC. It encodes CASSRGTLADPYNEQFF.

This clonotype was recorded at least ten times. The rearrangement uses TRBV27 and TRBJ1-4; D is perhaps TRBD1 (5 bases). From germline, CDR1 is MNHEY and CDR2 SMNVEV (reference sequence). V was cut by 4 bases and J by 7 bases, with 22 bases left in between. The CDR3 has 17 amino acids. The CDR3 DNA sequence: TGTGCCAGCAGTTATACGCCTGGGGGGGGTCGAAGTGAAAAACTGTTTTTT. It specifies CASSYTPGGGRSEKLFF.

This clonotype occurred a few times. V is TRBV4-2 and J is TRBJ1-4; TRBD1 agrees at 8 bases. The CDR3 loop spans 18 amino acids. V lost 4 bases, J lost 5 bases, and 15 bases stayed unmatched. Germline CDR1 reads LGHNA; CDR2 reads YNFKEQ. This CDR3 is CASSRIGTGSGGNEKLFF. CDR3 DNA sequence: TGTGCCAGCAGCCGTATAGGGACAGGAAGCGGAGGGAATGAAAAACTGTTTTTT.

This clonotype was seen more than once but under ten times. The chain combines TRBV6-2 or TRBV6-3 with TRBJ2-7; D possibly corresponds to TRBD2 (6 bases). Germline values: CDR1 MNHEY, CDR2 SVGEGT. The CDR3 has 14 amino acids. V lost 2 bases and J lost 6, with 14 bases in between. DNA of the CDR3: TGTGCCAGCAGTTACGGGTCGGGAGTCCGCGAGCAGTACTTC. It specifies CASSYGSGVREQYF.